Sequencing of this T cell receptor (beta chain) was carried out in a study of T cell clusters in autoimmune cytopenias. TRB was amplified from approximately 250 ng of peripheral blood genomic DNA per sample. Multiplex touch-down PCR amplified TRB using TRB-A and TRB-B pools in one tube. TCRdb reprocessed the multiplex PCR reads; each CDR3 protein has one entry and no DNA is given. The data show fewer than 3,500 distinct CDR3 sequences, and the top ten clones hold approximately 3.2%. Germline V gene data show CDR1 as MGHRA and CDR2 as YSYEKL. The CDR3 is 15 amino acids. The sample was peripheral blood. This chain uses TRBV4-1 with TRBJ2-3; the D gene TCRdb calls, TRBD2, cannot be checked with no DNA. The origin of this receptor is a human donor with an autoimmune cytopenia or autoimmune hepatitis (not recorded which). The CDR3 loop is CASSQLRLAGVTQYF.